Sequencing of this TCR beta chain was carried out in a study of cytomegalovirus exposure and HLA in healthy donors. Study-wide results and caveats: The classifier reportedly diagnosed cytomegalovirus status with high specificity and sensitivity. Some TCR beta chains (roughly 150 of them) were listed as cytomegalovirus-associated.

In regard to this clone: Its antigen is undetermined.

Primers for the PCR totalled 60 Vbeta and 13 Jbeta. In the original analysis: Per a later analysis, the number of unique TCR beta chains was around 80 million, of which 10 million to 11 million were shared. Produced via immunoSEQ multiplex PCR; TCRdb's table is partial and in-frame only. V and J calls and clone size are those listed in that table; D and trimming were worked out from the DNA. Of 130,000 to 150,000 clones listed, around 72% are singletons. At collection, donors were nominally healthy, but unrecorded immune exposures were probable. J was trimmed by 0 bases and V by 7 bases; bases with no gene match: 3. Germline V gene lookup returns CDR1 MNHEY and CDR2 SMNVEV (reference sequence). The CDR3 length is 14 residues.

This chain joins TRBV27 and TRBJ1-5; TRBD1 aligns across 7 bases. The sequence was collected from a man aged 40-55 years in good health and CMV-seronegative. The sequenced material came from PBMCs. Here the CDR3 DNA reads TGTGCCAGCAAAGGGACAGATAGCAATCAGCCCCAGCATTTT. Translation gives CASKGTDSNQPQHF.